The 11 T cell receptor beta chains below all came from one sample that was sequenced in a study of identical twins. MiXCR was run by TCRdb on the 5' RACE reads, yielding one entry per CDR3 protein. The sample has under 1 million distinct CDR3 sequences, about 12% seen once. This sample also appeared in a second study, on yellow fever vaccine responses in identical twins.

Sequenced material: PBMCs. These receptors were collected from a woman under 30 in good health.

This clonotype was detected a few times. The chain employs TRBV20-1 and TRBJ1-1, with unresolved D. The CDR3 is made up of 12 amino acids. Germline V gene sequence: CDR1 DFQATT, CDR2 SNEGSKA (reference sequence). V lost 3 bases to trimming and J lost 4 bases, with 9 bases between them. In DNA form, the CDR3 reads TGCAGTGCTAGGACTGTAGCCACTGAAGCTTTCTTT. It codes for CSARTVATEAFF.

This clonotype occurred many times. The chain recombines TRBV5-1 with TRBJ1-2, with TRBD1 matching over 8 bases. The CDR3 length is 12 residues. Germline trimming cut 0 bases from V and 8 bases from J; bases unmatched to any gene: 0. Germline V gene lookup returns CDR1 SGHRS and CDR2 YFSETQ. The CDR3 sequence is CASSLDRGGYTF. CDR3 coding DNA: TGCGCCAGCAGCTTGGACAGGGGGGGCTACACCTTC.

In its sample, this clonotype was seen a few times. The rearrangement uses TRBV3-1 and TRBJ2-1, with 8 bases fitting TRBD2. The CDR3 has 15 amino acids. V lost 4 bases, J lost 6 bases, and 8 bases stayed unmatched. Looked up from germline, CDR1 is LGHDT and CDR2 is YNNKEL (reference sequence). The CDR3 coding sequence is TGTGCCAGCAGCCCCCAACTAGCGGACCTCAATGAGCAGTTCTTC. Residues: CASSPQLADLNEQFF.

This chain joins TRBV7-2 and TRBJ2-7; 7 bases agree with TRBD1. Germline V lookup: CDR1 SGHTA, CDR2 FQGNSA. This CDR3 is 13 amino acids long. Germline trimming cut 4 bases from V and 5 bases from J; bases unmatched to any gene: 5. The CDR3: CASSSLTGNEQYV. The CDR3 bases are TGTGCCAGCAGCTCATTGACAGGGAACGAGCAGTACGTC.

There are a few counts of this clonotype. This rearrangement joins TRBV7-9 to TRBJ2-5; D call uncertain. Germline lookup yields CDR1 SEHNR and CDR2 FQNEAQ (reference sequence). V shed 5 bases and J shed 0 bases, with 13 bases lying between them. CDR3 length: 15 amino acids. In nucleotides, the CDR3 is TGTGCCAGCAGCCGGCGTGAAACAGACCAAGAGACCCAGTACTTC. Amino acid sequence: CASSRRETDQETQYF.

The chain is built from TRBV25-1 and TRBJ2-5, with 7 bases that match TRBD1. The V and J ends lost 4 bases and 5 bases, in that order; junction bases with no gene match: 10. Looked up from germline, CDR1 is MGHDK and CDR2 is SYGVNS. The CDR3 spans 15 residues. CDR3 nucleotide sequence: TGTGCCAGCAGTGCGACAACAGGGGTTTTGGAGACCCAGTACTTC. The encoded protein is CASSATTGVLETQYF.

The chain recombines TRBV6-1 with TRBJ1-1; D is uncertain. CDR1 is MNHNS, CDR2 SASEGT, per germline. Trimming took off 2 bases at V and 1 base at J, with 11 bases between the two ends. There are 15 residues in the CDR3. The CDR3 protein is CASSENPASNTEAFF. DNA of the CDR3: TGTGCCAGCAGTGAAAATCCAGCCTCGAACACTGAAGCTTTCTTT.

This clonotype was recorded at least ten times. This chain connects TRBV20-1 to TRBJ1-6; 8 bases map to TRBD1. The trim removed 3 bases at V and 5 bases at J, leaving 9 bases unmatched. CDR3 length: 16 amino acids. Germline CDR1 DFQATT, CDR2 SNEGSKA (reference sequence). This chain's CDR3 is CSARTGDGWDNSPLHF. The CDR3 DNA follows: TGCAGTGCTAGGACAGGGGACGGGTGGGATAATTCACCCCTCCACTTT.

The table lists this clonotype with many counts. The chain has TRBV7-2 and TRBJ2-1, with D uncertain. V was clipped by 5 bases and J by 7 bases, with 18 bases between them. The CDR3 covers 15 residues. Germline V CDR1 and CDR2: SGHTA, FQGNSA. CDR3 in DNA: TGTGCCAGCAGCCCTCATAGGGTTCTGGGGAATGAGCAGTTCTTC. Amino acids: CASSPHRVLGNEQFF.

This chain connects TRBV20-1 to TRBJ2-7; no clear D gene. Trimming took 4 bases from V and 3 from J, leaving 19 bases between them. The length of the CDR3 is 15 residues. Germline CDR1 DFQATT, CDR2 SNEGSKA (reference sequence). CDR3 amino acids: CSATDEAVTLYEQYF. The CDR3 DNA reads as TGCAGTGCTACGGACGAGGCGGTAACCCTCTACGAGCAGTACTTC.

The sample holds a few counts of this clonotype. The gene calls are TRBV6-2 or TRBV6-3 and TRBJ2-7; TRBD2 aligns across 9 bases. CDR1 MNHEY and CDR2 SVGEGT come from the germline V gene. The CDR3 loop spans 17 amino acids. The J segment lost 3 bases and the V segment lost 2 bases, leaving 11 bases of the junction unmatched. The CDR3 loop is CASSYAFLREGHYEQYF. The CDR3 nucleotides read TGTGCCAGCAGTTACGCATTCTTGCGGGAGGGCCACTACGAGCAGTACTTC.